This TCR beta chain emerged from a study of identical twins. TCRdb re-called the 5' RACE reads with MiXCR, one entry per CDR3 protein. The data contain about 450,000 distinct CDR3 sequences, around a sixth of them singletons. Trimming removed 6 bases at V and 5 bases at J, with 16 bases between. Per the germline V gene, CDR1 is DFQATT and CDR2 is SNEGSKA (reference sequence). This CDR3 region has 13 residues. This clonotype was picked up many times. V usage is TRBV20-1 and J usage is TRBJ1-1, with D possibly TRBD1 on 5 matching bases. The sequence derives from a man aged 45-65 years in good health. The specimen sequenced was naive T cells sorted from blood. The CDR3 bases are TGCAGTGCGGAGACAGCCGAAAGAACTGAAGCTTTCTTT. Its translation is CSAETAERTEAFF.